This TCR beta chain was retrieved from a study of shared clonotypes between healthy human individuals. Findings of the study overall: The study generally estimated greater richness for naive than memory subsets. Having only a few donors restricted how much genetic and exposure-history diversity was captured.

Profiling relied on immunoSEQ multiplex PCR, and the TCRdb table lists in-frame clones only, not all of them. The sample includes about 680,000 clones, under 80% of them seen just once. The CDR3 spans 15 residues. In germline, CDR1 is SQVTM, CDR2 ANQGSEA. V lost 7 bases, J lost 3 bases, and 19 bases lay in between. Notes on this clone: The antigen is not known.

The receptor was isolated from a woman aged 25 to 39 in good health. Sequencing used memory CD4+ T cells sorted from blood. Subset: CD45RA-negative fraction. The chain has TRBV29-1 and TRBJ1-3; D is unresolved. CDR3 DNA sequence: TGCAGCGCCCAAGGAGGCAGGTTAGGTGGAAACACCATATATTTT. Protein: CSAQGGRLGGNTIYF.